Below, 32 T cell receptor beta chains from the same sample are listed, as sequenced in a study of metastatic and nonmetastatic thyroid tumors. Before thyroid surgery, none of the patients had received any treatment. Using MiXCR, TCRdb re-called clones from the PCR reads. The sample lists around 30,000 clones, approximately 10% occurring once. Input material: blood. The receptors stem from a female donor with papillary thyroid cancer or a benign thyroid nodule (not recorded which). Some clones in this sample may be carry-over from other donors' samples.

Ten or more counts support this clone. CDR3 coding DNA: TGTGCCAGCAGCCCCCTAGCGGGGTCCTACGAGCAGTACTTC. Translation: CASSPLAGSYEQYF. This sequence joins TRBV3-1 and TRBJ2-7; the match to TRBD2 covers 9 bases. The CDR3 runs to 14 residues. The trim removed 4 bases at V and 1 base at J, leaving 2 bases unmatched. Germline assignment: CDR1 LGHDT and CDR2 YNNKEL (reference sequence).

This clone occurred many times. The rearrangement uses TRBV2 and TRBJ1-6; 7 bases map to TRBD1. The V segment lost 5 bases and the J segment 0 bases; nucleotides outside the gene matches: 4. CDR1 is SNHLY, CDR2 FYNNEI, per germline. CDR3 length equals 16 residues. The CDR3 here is CASSQGGSSYNSPLHF. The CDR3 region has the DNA TGTGCCAGCAGTCAAGGGGGCTCCTCCTATAATTCACCCCTCCACTTT.

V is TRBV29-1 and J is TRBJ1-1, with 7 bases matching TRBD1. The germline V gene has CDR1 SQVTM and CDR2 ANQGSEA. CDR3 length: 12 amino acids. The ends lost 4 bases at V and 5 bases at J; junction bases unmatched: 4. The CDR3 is CSVGGGRTEAFF. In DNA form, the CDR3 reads TGCAGCGTTGGAGGGGGCCGAACTGAAGCTTTCTTT.

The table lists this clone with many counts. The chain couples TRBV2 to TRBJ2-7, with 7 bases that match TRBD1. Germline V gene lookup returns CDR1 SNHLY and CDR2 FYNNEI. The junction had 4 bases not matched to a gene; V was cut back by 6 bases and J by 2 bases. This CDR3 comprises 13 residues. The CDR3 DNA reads TGTGCCAGCAGGGGGGACAGCCCCTACGAGCAGTACTTC. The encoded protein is CASRGDSPYEQYF.

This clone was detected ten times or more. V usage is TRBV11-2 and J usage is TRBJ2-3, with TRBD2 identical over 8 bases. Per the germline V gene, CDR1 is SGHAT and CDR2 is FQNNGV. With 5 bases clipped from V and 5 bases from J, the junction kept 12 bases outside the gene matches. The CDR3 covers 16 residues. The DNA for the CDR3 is TGTGCCAGCAGCCCCAGAGCGAGCGGGAGTATAGATACGCAGTATTTT. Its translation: CASSPRASGSIDTQYF.

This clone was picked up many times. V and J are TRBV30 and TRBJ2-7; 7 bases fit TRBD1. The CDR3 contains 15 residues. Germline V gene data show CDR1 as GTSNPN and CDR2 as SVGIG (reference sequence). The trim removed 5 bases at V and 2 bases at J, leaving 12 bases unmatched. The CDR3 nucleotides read TGTGCCTGGTCTGTCCTCCGGGACAGACCCTACGAGCAGTACTTC. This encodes CAWSVLRDRPYEQYF.

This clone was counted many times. CDR3 sequence: CASSYSNSAGSGNTIYF. As DNA, the CDR3 is TGTGCCAGCAGTTACTCGAACTCGGCAGGATCTGGAAACACCATATATTTT. This chain joins TRBV6-5 and TRBJ1-3; D ambiguous. Germline V lookup: CDR1 MNHEY, CDR2 SVGAGI. The V gene lost 0 bases and the J gene lost 1 base, with 13 bases spanning the gap. CDR3 size: 17 residues.

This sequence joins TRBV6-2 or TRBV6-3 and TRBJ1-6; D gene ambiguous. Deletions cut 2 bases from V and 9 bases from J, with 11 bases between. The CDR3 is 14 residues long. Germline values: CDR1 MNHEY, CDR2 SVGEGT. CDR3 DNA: TGTGCCAGCAGTTACGAGCAGGCTAGTTCACCCCTCCACTTT. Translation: CASSYEQASSPLHF.

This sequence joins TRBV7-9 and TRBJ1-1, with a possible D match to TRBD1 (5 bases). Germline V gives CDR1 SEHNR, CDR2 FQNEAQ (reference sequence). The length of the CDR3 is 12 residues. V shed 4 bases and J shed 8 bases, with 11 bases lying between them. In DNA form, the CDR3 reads TGTGCCAGCAGCTGGGACCGGAGGGAAGCTTTCTTT. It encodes CASSWDRREAFF.

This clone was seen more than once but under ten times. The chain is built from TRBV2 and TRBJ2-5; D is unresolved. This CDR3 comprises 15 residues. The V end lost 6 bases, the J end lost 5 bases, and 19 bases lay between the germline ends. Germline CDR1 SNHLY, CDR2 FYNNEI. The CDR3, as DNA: TGTGCCAGCAGGGATGGCCCGGTAGTTCGGGAGACCCAGTACTTC. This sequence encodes CASRDGPVVRETQYF.

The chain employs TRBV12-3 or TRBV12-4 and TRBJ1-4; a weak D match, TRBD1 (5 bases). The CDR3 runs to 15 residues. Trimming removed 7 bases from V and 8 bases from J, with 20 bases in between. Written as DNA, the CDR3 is TGTGCCAGCACCCCGCTAGGAGGGGTTGAGGAAAAACTGTTTTTT. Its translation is CASTPLGGVEEKLFF.

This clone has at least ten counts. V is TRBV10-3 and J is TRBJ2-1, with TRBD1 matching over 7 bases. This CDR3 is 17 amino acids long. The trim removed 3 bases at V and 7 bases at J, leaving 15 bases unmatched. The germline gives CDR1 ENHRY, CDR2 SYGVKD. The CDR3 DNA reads TGTGCCATCAGTGAACTCAATCCGGGACAGAAAAATAATGAGCAGTTCTTC. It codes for CAISELNPGQKNNEQFF.

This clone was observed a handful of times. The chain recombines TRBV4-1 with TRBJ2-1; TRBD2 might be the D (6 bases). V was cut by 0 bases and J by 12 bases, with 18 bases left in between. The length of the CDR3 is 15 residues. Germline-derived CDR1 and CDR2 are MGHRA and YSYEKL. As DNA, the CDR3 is TGCGCCAGCAGCCAAGATCTGGGACTCCTAAATACGCAGTTCTTC. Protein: CASSQDLGLLNTQFF.

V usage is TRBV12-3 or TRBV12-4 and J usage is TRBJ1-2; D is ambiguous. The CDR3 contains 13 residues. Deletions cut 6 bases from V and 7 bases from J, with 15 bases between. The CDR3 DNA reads TGTGCCAGCAGCCCAGATGTTTCACGTGGCTACACCTTC. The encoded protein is CASSPDVSRGYTF.

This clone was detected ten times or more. CDR3 region: CASSFSGEVDTQYF. The CDR3 DNA sequence: TGTGCCAGCAGCTTTTCGGGAGAGGTAGATACGCAGTATTTT. This rearrangement joins TRBV5-6 to TRBJ2-3; tentatively, D is TRBD2 (6 bases). This CDR3 has 14 amino acids. Germline CDR1 reads SGHDT; CDR2 reads YYEEEE. V was pared by 2 bases and J by 5 bases, with 12 bases between. Together with reference TRBV5-6 and TRBJ2-3, the CDR3 gives the full variable domain: DAGVTQSPTHLIKTRGQQVTLRCSPKSGHDTVSWYQQALGQGPQFIFQYYEEEERQRGNFPDRFSGHQFPNYSSELNVNALLLGDSALYLCASSFSGEVDTQYFGPGTRLTVL.

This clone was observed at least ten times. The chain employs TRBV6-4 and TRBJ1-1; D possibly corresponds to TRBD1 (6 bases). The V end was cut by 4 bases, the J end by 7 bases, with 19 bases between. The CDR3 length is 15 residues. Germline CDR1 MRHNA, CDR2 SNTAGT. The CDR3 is CASSATPMGADEAFF. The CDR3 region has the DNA TGTGCCAGCAGTGCAACTCCAATGGGGGCTGATGAAGCTTTCTTT.

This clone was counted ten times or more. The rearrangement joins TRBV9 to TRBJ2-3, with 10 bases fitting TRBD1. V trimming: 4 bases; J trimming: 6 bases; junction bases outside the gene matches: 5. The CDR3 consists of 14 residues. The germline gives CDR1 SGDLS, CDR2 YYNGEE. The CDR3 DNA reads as TGTGCCAGCAGCCGGACAGGGGGTGGGGATACGCAGTATTTT. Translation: CASSRTGGGDTQYF.

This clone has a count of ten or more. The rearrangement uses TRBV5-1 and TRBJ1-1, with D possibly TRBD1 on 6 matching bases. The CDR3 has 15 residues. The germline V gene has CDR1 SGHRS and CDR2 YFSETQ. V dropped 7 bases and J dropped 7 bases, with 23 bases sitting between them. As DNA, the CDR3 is TGCGCCAGCTCGATAGGCAGGGGCGGAGGAGATGAAGCTTTCTTT. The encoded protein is CASSIGRGGGDEAFF.

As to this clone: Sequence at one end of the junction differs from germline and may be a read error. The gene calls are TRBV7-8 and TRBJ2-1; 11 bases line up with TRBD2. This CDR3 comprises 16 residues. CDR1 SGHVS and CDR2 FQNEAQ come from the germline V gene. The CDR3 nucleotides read TGTGCCAGCAGCCCTCTAGCGGGAGGCACCGACAATGAGCAGTTTTTC. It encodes CASSPLAGGTDNEQFF. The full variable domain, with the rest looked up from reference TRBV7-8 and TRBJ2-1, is GAGVSQSPRYKVAKRGQDVALRCDPISGHVSLFWYQQALGQGPEFLTYFQNEAQLDKSGLPSDRFFAERPEGSVSTLKIQRTQQEDSAVYLCASSPLAGGTDNEQFFGPGTRLTVL.

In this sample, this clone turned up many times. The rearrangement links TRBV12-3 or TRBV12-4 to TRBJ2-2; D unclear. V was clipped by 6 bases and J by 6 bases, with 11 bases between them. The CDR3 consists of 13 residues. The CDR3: CASSPLVAGELFF. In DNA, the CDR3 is TGTGCCAGCAGCCCTTTAGTTGCCGGGGAGCTGTTTTTT.

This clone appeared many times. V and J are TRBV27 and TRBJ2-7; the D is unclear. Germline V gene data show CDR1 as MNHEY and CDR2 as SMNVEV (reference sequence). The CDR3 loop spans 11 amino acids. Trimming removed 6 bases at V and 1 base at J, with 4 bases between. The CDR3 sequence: CASRGSYEQYF. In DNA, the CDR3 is TGTGCCAGCAGGGGATCCTACGAGCAGTACTTC.

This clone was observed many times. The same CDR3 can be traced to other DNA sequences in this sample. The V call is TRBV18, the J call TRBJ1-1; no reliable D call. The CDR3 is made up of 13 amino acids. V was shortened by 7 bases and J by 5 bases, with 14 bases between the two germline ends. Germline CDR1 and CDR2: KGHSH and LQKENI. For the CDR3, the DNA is TGTGCCAGCTTCCCCACGGAGGGAACTGAAGCTTTCTTT. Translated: CASFPTEGTEAFF.

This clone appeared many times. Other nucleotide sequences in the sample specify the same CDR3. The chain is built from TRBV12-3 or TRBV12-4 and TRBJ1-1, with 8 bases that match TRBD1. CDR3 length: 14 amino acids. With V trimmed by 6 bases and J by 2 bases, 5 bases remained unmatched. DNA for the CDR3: TGTGCCAGCAGCCTAGGACAGGGAAACACTGAAGCTTTCTTT. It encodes CASSLGQGNTEAFF.

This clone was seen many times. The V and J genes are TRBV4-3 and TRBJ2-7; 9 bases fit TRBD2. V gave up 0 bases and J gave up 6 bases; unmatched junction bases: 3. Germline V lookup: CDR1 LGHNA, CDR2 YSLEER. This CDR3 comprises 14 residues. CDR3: CASSQEAGGREQYF. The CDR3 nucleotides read TGCGCCAGCAGCCAAGAGGCGGGAGGGCGCGAGCAGTACTTC.

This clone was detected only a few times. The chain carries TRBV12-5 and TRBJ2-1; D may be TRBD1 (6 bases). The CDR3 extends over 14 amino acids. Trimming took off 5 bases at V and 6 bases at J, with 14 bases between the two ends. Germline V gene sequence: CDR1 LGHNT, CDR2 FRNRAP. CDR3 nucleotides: TGTGCTAGTGGTAGCGTGGGGACAATCAATGAGCAGTTCTTC. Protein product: CASGSVGTINEQFF.

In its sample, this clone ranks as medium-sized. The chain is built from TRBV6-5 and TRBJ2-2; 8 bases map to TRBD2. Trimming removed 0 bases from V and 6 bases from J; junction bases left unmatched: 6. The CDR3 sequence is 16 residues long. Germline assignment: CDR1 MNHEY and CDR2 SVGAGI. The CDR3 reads CASSYSVGRAAGELFF. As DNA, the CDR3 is TGTGCCAGCAGTTACTCTGTCGGGAGGGCCGCCGGGGAGCTGTTTTTT.

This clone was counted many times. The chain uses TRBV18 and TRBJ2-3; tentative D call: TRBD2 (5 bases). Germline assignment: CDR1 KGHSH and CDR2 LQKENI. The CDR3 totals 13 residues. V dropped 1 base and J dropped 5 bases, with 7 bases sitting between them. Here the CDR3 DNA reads TGTGCCAGCTCACCACTCGGGGAAGATACGCAGTATTTT. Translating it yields CASSPLGEDTQYF.

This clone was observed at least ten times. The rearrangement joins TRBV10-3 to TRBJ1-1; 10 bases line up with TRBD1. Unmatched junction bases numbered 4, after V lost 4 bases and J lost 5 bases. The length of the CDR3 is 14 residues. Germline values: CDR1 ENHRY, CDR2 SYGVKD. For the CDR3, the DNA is TGTGCCATCAGTGGACAGGGGGCGCCTACTGAAGCTTTCTTT. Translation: CAISGQGAPTEAFF.

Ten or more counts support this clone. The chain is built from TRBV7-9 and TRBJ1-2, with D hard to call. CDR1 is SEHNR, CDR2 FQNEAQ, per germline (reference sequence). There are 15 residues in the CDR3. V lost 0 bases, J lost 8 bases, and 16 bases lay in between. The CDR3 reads CASSLAAHREGGYTF. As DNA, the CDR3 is TGTGCCAGCAGCTTAGCGGCACACCGAGAAGGGGGCTACACCTTC.

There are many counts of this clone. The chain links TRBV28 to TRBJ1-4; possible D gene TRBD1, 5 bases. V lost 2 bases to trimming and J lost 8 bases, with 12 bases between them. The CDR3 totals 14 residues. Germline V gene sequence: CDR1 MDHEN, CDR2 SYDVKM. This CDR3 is CASSLGTILEKLFF. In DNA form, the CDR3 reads TGTGCCAGCAGTTTAGGGACCATCCTAGAAAAACTGTTTTTT.

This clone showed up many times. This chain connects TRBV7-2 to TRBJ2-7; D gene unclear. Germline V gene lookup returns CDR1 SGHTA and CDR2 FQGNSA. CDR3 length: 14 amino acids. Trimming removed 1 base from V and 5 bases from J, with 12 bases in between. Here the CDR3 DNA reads TGTGCCAGCAGCTTAGAGGAAAGTGTAGACGAGCAGTACTTC. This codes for CASSLEESVDEQYF.

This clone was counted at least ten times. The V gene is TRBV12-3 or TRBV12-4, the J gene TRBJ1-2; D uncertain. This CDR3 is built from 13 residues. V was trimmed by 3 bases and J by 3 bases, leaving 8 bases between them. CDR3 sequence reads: CASSFQEDYGYTF. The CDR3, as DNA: TGTGCCAGCAGTTTCCAGGAGGACTATGGCTACACCTTC.